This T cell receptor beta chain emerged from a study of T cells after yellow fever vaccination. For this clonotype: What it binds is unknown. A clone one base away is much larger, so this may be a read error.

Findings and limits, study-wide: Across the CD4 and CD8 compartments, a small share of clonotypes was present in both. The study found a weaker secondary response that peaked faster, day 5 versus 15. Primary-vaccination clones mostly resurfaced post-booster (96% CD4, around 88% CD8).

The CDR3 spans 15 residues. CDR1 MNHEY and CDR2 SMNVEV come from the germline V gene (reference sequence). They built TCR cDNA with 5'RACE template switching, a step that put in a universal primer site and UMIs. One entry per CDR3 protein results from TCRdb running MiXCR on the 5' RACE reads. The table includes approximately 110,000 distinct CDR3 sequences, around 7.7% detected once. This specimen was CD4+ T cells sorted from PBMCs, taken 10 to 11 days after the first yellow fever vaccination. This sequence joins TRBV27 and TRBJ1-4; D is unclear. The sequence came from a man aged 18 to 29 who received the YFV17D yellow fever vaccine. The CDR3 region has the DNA TGTGCCAACAGTTATCGCGCTATGGTTTCGGAAAAACTGTTTTTT. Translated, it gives CANSYRAMVSEKLFF. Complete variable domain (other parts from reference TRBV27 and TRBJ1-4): EAQVTQNPRYLITVTGKKLTVTCSQNMNHEYMSWYRQDPGLGLRQIYYSMNVEVTDKGDVPEGYKVSRKEKRNFPLILESPSPNQTSLYFCANSYRAMVSEKLFFGSGTQLSVL.